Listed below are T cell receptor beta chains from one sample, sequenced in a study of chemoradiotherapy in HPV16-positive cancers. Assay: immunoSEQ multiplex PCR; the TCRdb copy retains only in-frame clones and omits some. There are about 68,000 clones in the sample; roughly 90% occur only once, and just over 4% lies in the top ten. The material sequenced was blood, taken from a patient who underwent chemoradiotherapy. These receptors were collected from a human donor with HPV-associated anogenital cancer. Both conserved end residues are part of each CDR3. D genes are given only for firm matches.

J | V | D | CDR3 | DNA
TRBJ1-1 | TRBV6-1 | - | CASSPYNTEAFF | TGTGCCAGCAGTCCGTACAACACTGAAGCTTTCTTT
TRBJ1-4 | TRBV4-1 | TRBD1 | CASSPLGGLRGEKLFF | TGCGCCAGCAGCCCGCTGGGAGGGCTCAGGGGGGAAAAACTGTTTTTT
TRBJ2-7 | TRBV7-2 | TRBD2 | CASSGSGRASEQYF | TGTGCCAGCAGCGGTAGCGGGAGGGCCTCCGAGCAGTACTTC
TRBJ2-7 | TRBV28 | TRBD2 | CASSPRGGISYEQYF | TGTGCCAGCAGTCCACGGGGGGGCATCTCCTACGAGCAGTACTTC
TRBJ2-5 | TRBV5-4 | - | CASSQTVQETQYF | TGTGCCAGCAGCCAGACAGTTCAAGAGACCCAGTACTTC
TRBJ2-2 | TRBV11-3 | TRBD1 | CASSFRTGNTGELFF | TGTGCCAGCAGCTTTAGGACAGGAAACACCGGGGAGCTGTTTTTT
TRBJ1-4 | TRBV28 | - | CASSLSSVGNRLFF | TGTGCCAGCAGTTTATCCTCGGTAGGGAACAGACTGTTTTTT
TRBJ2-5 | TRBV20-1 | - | CSKPYQETQYF | TGCAGTAAACCGTACCAAGAGACCCAGTACTTC
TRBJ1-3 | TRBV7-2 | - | CASTHRGAASGNTIYF | TGTGCCAGCACCCATAGGGGGGCGGCATCTGGAAACACCATATATTTT
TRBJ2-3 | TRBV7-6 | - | CASSTLGGSGMPYTDTQYF | TGTGCCAGCAGCACCCTAGGGGGCAGCGGGATGCCGTACACAGATACGCAGTATTTT
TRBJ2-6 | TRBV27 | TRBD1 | CASSPRTGAHSGANVLTF | TGTGCCAGCAGTCCCAGGACAGGGGCCCACTCTGGGGCCAACGTCCTGACTTTC